This note documents a single T cell receptor beta chain sequence. The antigen is undetermined. This entry belongs to a study of T-cell memory formation after mild COVID-19. Study context: There were largely donor-specific TCR clusters. Whole-study results and caveats: Pre-infection memory harbored some responding clones, suggesting cross-reactive memory joined. Clones that got smaller from day 15 to 85 had even CD4/CD8, while clones growing later tipped toward CD4+.

This CDR3 is built from 12 residues. The V gene lost 5 bases and the J gene lost 9 bases, with 13 bases spanning the gap. CDR1 is SGHVS, CDR2 FNYEAQ, per germline. 5'RACE with constant-segment primers built TCRalpha and TCRbeta cDNA libraries with UMIs. TCRdb independently ran MiXCR on the 5' RACE reads; one entry per CDR3 protein. This table holds roughly 150,000 distinct CDR3 sequences, 13% found once. The clonotype comes from a man between 18 and 35 years old who had mild COVID-19 (a few samples of this study predate the infection). Cell type and time point are not known. The sequenced sample consisted of PBMCs or a T cell subset sorted from them (not recorded which). The chain links TRBV7-6 to TRBJ1-1; D may be TRBD1 (6 bases). CDR3 bases: TGTGCCAGCAGCCCAGGGGACGGCAAAGCTTTCTTT. Protein: CASSPGDGKAFF.